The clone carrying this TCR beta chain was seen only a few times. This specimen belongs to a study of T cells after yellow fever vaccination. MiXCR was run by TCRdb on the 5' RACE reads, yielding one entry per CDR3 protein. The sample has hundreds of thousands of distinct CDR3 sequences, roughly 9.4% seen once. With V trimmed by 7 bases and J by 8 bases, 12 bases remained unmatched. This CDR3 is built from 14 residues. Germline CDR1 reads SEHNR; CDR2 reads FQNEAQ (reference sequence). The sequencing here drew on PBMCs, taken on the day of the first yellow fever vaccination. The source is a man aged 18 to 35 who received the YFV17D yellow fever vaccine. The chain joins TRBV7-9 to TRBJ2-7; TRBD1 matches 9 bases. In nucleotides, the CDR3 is TGTGCCAGCACCGTGGGACAGGGAATTTTCAAGCAGTACTTC. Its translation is CASTVGQGIFKQYF.